This TCR beta chain was recovered during a study of T-cell reconstitution after alpha-beta-depleted transplantation in children (dated by TCRdb to the mid-2010s). Describing the broader study: Using TCR repertoire profiling, the study followed T-cell immune reconstitution in a quantitative way in children after TCRalphabeta/CD19-depleted allogeneic hematopoietic cell transplantation.

The library was produced with PCR. The sequencing machine was an Illumina HiSeq 2500. TCR library preparation used molecular barcoding, with unique molecular identifiers applied to normalize quantification of the TCRbeta repertoire. TCRdb trimmed the raw reads at Q25, called clones with MiXCR and kept productive beta chains. Every distinct CDR3 protein forms one entry, paired with its most common genes and DNA. Present in this sample are about 460,000 distinct CDR3 sequences, 9.5% to 12% of which were seen just once. The ten largest account for 12% to 15% of the sample. The CDR3 sequence holds 13 residues, the cysteine and phenylalanine included. The retained sequence is limited to the CDR3, 39 bases, with the frame set at the first base. The germline ends are 10 bases apart after V is trimmed by 5 bases and J by 4 bases. CDR1 and CDR2 (SEHNR, FQNEAQ) derive from the germline V gene (reference sequence).

Results the study describes overall, beyond this receptor: In some patients, high TCRbeta diversity at day 60 was attributed to recipient T cells and intrathymic progenitors that had survived conditioning. The frequencies of hyperexpanded clones fell over the following months, and after one year, T-cell counts and TCRbeta diversity were mostly attributed to newly produced T cells. Apparently early alphabetaT-cell count recovery about two months after transplant reportedly relied on only several hundred rapidly expanded clones derived from non-depleted graft cells.

Sample treatment or condition, as interpreted from the label and publication: allogeneic hematopoietic cell transplantation with graft depleted of TCRalphabeta T cells and CD19 B cells. TCRalphabeta/CD19-depleted allogeneic hematopoietic cell grafts were given to the transplant recipients, all of whom were children. Regarding this clonotype: The specificity of this receptor is unknown. Base qualities are not at hand, and no much larger clone is one base apart.

This clonotype was sampled from a female patient aged 2 to 10 who had a stem cell transplant for aplastic anemia, so the T cells may come from the graft donor. The chain joins TRBV7-9 to TRBJ2-3, with TRBD1 as a weak D call on 5 bases. Source: PBMCs, mostly from graft donor cells, taken 180 days after TCRalphabeta/CD19-depleted stem cell transplant. The CDR3 protein: CASSLGVPDTQYF. The DNA sequence is as follows: TGTGCCAGCAGCCTAGGGGTTCCAGATACGCAGTATTTT.